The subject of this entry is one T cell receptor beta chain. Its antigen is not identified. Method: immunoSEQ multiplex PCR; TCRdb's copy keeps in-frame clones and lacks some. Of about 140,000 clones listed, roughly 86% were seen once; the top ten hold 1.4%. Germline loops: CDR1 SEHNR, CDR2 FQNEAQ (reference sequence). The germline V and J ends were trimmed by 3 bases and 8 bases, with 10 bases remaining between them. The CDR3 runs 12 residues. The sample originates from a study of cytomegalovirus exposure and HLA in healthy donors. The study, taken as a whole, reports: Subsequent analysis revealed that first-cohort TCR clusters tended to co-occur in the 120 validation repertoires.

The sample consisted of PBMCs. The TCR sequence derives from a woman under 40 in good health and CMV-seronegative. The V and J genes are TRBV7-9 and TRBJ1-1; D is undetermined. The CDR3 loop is CASSLRSLEAFF. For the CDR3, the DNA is TGTGCCAGCAGCTTGAGGAGTCTAGAAGCTTTCTTT.